This T cell receptor (beta chain) was sequenced during a study of cytomegalovirus exposure and HLA in healthy donors. The study, taken as a whole, reports: CMV antigen specificity of three CMV-associated chains was confirmed in vitro. Researchers left out some V segments, among them TRBV6-2 and TRBV6-3, as indistinguishable.

CDR1 is MGHRA and CDR2 is YSYEKL in the germline V gene. This CDR3 comprises 16 residues. After removal of 0 bases from V and 1 base from J, the junction contained 3 bases not matched to a gene. As regards this clone: Its antigen is unknown.

PCR involved 60 Vbeta and 13 Jbeta primers. Profiling relied on immunoSEQ multiplex PCR, and the TCRdb table lists in-frame clones only, not all of them. The data show around 140,000 clones, approximately 80% seen once. The sample consisted of PBMCs. The TCR was taken from a male donor in good health and CMV-seronegative. This chain links TRBV4-1 with TRBJ1-1; 9 bases fit TRBD1. This CDR3 reads CASSQDPQGANTEAFF. For the CDR3, the DNA is TGCGCCAGCAGCCAAGACCCACAGGGGGCGAACACTGAAGCTTTCTTT.